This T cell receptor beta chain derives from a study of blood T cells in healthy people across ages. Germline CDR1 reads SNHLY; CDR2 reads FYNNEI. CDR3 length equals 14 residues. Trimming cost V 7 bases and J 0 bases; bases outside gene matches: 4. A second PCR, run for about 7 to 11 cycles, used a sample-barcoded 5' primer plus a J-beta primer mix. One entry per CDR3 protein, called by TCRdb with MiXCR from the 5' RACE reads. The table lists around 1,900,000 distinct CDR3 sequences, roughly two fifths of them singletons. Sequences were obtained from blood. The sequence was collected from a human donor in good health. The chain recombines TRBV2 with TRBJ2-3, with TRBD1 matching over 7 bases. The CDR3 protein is CASNPGGSTDTQYF. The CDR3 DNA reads TGTGCCAGCAATCCAGGGGGAAGCACAGATACGCAGTATTTT.